Listed here are 32 T cell receptor beta chains from one sample, sequenced in a study of blood T cell repertoires in COVID-19. Generated by immunoSEQ multiplex PCR, the TCRdb table keeps only in-frame clones and is missing some. The sample holds some 300,000 clones; just over 85% are singletons and the top ten take 4% to 5%. Sequences were obtained from PBMCs or T cells enriched from blood (not recorded which). The source of these receptors is a man aged 30 to 45 who had recovered from COVID-19.

V is TRBV11-3 and J is TRBJ1-2; D remains ambiguous. Germline V gene lookup returns CDR1 SGHNT and CDR2 YENEEA. The CDR3 runs 15 residues. V was shortened by 2 bases and J by 2 bases, with 12 bases between the two germline ends. Written as DNA, the CDR3 is TGTGCCAGCAGCTTAACTGCGGGCCGAAACTATGGCTACACCTTC. This codes for CASSLTAGRNYGYTF.

The V and J genes are TRBV11-2 and TRBJ2-7; TRBD1 agrees at 8 bases. The CDR3 is 15 residues long. Trimming at V came to 5 bases and at J to 1 base, leaving 7 bases not matched to a gene. Germline V lookup: CDR1 SGHAT, CDR2 FQNNGV. Written as DNA, the CDR3 is TGTGCCAGCAGCCGGGGCAGGGGGCTATCCTACGAGCAGTACTTC. Residues: CASSRGRGLSYEQYF.

The chain employs TRBV28 and TRBJ2-7, with 8 bases that match TRBD1. J lost 0 bases, V lost 5 bases, and 9 bases had no gene match. The CDR3 is made up of 16 amino acids. Germline V gives CDR1 MDHEN, CDR2 SYDVKM. The CDR3 reads CASSPTGGSSSYEQYF. In DNA form, the CDR3 reads TGTGCCAGCAGTCCTACAGGGGGATCGAGCTCCTACGAGCAGTACTTC.

The chain is built from TRBV9 and TRBJ1-6, with 8 bases aligning to TRBD1. The CDR3 length is 15 residues. V lost 3 bases, J lost 9 bases, and 8 bases stayed unmatched. Germline V CDR1 and CDR2: SGDLS, YYNGEE. The CDR3 protein is CASSASGQGGSPLHF. Written as DNA, the CDR3 is TGTGCCAGCAGCGCTTCTGGACAGGGCGGTTCACCCCTCCACTTT.

The rearrangement links TRBV19 to TRBJ1-4; tentatively, D is TRBD1 (6 bases). Trimming left V 0 bases short and J 3 bases short, with 14 bases between. Germline CDR1 is LNHDA and CDR2 is SQIVND (reference sequence). This CDR3 comprises 17 residues. CDR3 in DNA: TGTGCCAGTAGTATAGACCCCGTACAGGGTGCTAATGAAAAACTGTTTTTT. It yields the protein CASSIDPVQGANEKLFF. Combining the CDR3 with reference TRBV19 and TRBJ1-4 gives the whole variable domain DGGITQSPKYLFRKEGQNVTLSCEQNLNHDAMYWYRQDPGQGLRLIYYSQIVNDFQKGDIAEGYSVSREKKESFPLTVTSAQKNPTAFYLCASSIDPVQGANEKLFFGSGTQLSVL.

V and J are TRBV12-3 or TRBV12-4 and TRBJ2-7, with a tentative D call TRBD1 (6 bases). This CDR3 is built from 12 residues. The V and J ends lost 6 bases and 6 bases respectively, with 12 bases between them. The CDR3 is CASSPQGTEQYF. Written as DNA, the CDR3 is TGTGCCAGCAGCCCACAGGGAACCGAGCAGTACTTC.

The CDR3 bases are TGCGCCAGCAGCGTGCAGGGTAAGGGCACTGAAGCTTTCTTT. Translated: CASSVQGKGTEAFF. The V call is TRBV5-1, the J call TRBJ1-1; a weak D match, TRBD1 (5 bases). The CDR3 covers 14 residues. The germline V gene has CDR1 SGHRS and CDR2 YFSETQ. V was shortened by 4 bases and J by 4 bases, with 14 bases between the two germline ends.

The CDR3 DNA follows: TGTGCCAGCAGCCAGGGGACAGGGGGCTCCTACAATGAGCAGTTCTTC. Protein product: CASSQGTGGSYNEQFF. J is TRBJ2-1 and V is TRBV11-3; 11 bases match TRBD1. CDR1 is SGHNT and CDR2 is YENEEA in the germline V gene. The CDR3 is 16 amino acids. V trimming: 5 bases; J trimming: 0 bases; junction bases outside the gene matches: 3. Together with reference TRBV11-3 and TRBJ2-1, the CDR3 gives the full variable domain: EAGVVQSPRYKIIEKKQPVAFWCNPISGHNTLYWYLQNLGQGPELLIRYENEEAVDDSQLPKDRFSAERLKGVDSTLKIQPAELGDSAVYLCASSQGTGGSYNEQFFGPGTRLTVL.

The rearrangement uses TRBV3-1 (or the pseudogene TRBV3-2) and TRBJ1-2; 9 bases fit TRBD1. CDR3 length: 16 residues. CDR1 LGHDT and CDR2 YNNKEL come from the germline V gene (reference sequence). V shed 1 base, J shed 2 bases, and the junction held 5 bases outside the gene matches. The DNA of the CDR3 is TGTGCCAGCAGCCAAGTTGCGACAGGGGGGAACTATGGCTACACCTTC. This translates into CASSQVATGGNYGYTF.

The rearrangement joins TRBV27 to TRBJ2-7; the D gene is possibly TRBD2 (6 bases). V lost 6 bases to trimming and J lost 5 bases, with 17 bases between them. The CDR3 runs 14 residues. The V gene's germline CDR1 is MNHEY and CDR2 SMNVEV (reference sequence). For the CDR3, the DNA is TGTGCCAGCAGCGCGGGACTCATTCTGGACGAGCAGTACTTC. Its translation: CASSAGLILDEQYF.

The chain recombines TRBV2 with TRBJ2-7; D might be TRBD1 (6 bases). V lost 3 bases, J lost 3 bases, and 9 bases lay in between. The CDR3 length is 13 residues. Germline lookup yields CDR1 SNHLY and CDR2 FYNNEI. This chain's CDR3 is CASSDPGDYEQYF. As DNA, the CDR3 is TGTGCCAGCAGTGACCCAGGGGACTACGAGCAGTACTTC. The full variable domain, with the rest looked up from reference TRBV2 and TRBJ2-7, is EPEVTQTPSHQVTQMGQEVILRCVPISNHLYFYWYRQILGQKVEFLVSFYNNEISEKSEIFDDQFSVERPDGSNFTLKIRSTKLEDSAMYFCASSDPGDYEQYFGPGTRLTVT.

The chain has TRBV19 and TRBJ2-2; 9 bases align to TRBD2. Trimming took 9 bases from V and 3 from J; bases not matched to a gene: 5. Germline-derived CDR1 and CDR2 are LNHDA and SQIVND (reference sequence). The CDR3 totals 14 residues. CDR3 coding DNA: TGTGCCAGCCAGCGGGGGGACCACACCGGGGAGCTGTTTTTT. It translates to CASQRGDHTGELFF.

The CDR3 nucleotides read TGTGCCACCAGTGATCGACTCTATGGCTACACCTTC. Its protein is CATSDRLYGYTF. The chain is built from TRBV24-1 and TRBJ1-2, with no clear D. The CDR3 totals 12 residues. The germline V gene encodes CDR1 KGHDR and CDR2 SFDVKD. V was pared by 3 bases and J by 4 bases, with 5 bases between.

The rearrangement links TRBV7-2 to TRBJ2-5; 9 positions agree with TRBD1. V shed 5 bases and J 4 bases; nucleotides not matched to a gene: 14. Germline V gives CDR1 SGHTA, CDR2 FQGNSA. The CDR3 has 17 amino acids. Here the CDR3 DNA reads TGTGCCAGCAGCCACCCCCGGGACAGGGAGGGGGGAGAGACCCAGTACTTC. The encoded protein is CASSHPRDREGGETQYF.

The chain's CDR3 is CATSRVGSQETQYF. The CDR3 nucleotides are TGTGCCACCAGCAGAGTTGGCAGTCAAGAGACCCAGTACTTC. The chain has TRBV15 and TRBJ2-5; D unresolved. This CDR3 has 14 amino acids. Trimming removed 1 base at V and 2 bases at J, with 8 bases between. The germline gives CDR1 LNHNV, CDR2 YYDKDF (reference sequence). The full variable domain, with the rest looked up from reference TRBV15 and TRBJ2-5, is DAMVIQNPRYQVTQFGKPVTLSCSQTLNHNVMYWYQQKSSQAPKLLFHYYDKDFNNEADTPDNFQSRRPNTSFCFLDIRSPGLGDTAMYLCATSRVGSQETQYFGPGTRLLVL.

The gene calls are TRBV4-1 and TRBJ2-7, with a weak D call TRBD1 (6 bases). The V gene lost 3 bases and the J gene lost 3 bases, with 18 bases spanning the gap. The CDR3 totals 16 residues. Germline lookup yields CDR1 MGHRA and CDR2 YSYEKL. CDR3 in amino acids: CASSQSTGSRNYEQYF. In nucleotides, the CDR3 is TGCGCCAGCAGCCAGAGCACAGGGAGCCGAAACTACGAGCAGTACTTC.

The chain is built from TRBV7-9 and TRBJ2-1; the match to TRBD2 covers 8 bases. With 5 bases clipped from V and 8 bases from J, the junction kept 20 bases outside the gene matches. The CDR3 has 18 amino acids. Germline V gene data show CDR1 as SEHNR and CDR2 as FQNEAQ (reference sequence). CDR3 coding DNA: TGTGCCAGCAGCCACACCTTAAGAAGACTAGCGATGCGGGATGAGCAGTTCTTC. It translates to CASSHTLRRLAMRDEQFF.

This clone was seen a handful of times. This rearrangement joins TRBV19 to TRBJ1-4; TRBD1 matches at 7 bases. V was clipped by 5 bases and J by 5 bases; unmatched bases: 8. This CDR3 is built from 15 residues. The germline V gene encodes CDR1 LNHDA and CDR2 SQIVND (reference sequence). CDR3 residues: CASSPRQGENEKLFF. The DNA of the CDR3 is TGTGCCAGTAGTCCCCGACAGGGTGAGAATGAAAAACTGTTTTTT.

The chain uses TRBV5-1 and TRBJ2-3, with 7 bases aligning to TRBD2. The ends lost 2 bases at V and 5 bases at J; junction bases unmatched: 2. Germline V gene data show CDR1 as SGHRS and CDR2 as YFSETQ. The CDR3 has 13 residues. CDR3 in amino acids: CASSFAGEDTQYF. In DNA form, the CDR3 reads TGCGCCAGCAGCTTTGCGGGGGAAGATACGCAGTATTTT.

The chain uses TRBV6-5 and TRBJ1-5; 7 bases agree with TRBD1. Per germline, CDR1 MNHEY and CDR2 SVGAGI. The length of the CDR3 is 13 residues. V dropped 5 bases and J dropped 5; count of bases not matched to a gene: 3. CDR3 sequence: CASSPTGDQPQHF. For the CDR3, the DNA is TGTGCCAGCAGTCCAACAGGGGATCAGCCCCAGCATTTT.

V and J are TRBV6-1 and TRBJ2-1; a weak D match, TRBD2 (6 bases). The germline V and J ends were trimmed by 3 bases and 9 bases, with 6 bases remaining between them. This CDR3 has 11 residues. Germline CDR1 is MNHNS and CDR2 is SASEGT. The CDR3 DNA sequence: TGTGCCAGCAGTGAGCGGGGTGAGCAGTTCTTC. The encoded protein is CASSERGEQFF.

The rearrangement uses TRBV19 and TRBJ1-1, with 8 positions matching TRBD1. Germline CDR1 and CDR2: LNHDA and SQIVND (reference sequence). The V gene end was trimmed by 1 base and the J gene end by 3 bases; junction bases not matched to a gene: 7. CDR3 length equals 16 residues. CDR3 amino acids: CASSIGAGGSYTEAFF. Written as DNA, the CDR3 is TGTGCCAGTAGTATAGGGGCAGGGGGCTCGTACACTGAAGCTTTCTTT.

The chain couples TRBV10-2 to TRBJ2-5, with D possibly TRBD2 on 6 matching bases. CDR3 length: 14 amino acids. The germline gives CDR1 WSHSY, CDR2 SAAADI. Trimming removed 1 base at V and 2 bases at J, with 8 bases between. CDR3 DNA sequence: TGCGCCAGCAGTGAGTTCGGGGGTCAAGAGACCCAGTACTTC. Encoded protein: CASSEFGGQETQYF.

V usage is TRBV15 and J usage is TRBJ1-6; no firm D call. Germline V CDR1 and CDR2: LNHNV, YYDKDF (reference sequence). The germline V and J ends were trimmed by 5 bases and 5 bases, with 13 bases remaining between them. This CDR3 comprises 15 residues. This chain's CDR3 is CATSPEGWDNSPLHF. As DNA, the CDR3 is TGTGCCACCAGCCCTGAGGGATGGGATAATTCACCCCTCCACTTT.

This rearrangement joins TRBV19 to TRBJ1-2; TRBD1 is a possible D gene (5 bases). Germline lookup yields CDR1 LNHDA and CDR2 SQIVND (reference sequence). The CDR3 is 17 residues long. V was clipped by 1 base and J by 1 base, with 16 bases between them. The CDR3 loop is CASSIGRRGGDNYGYTF. The CDR3 DNA follows: TGTGCCAGTAGTATAGGACGGAGGGGAGGGGATAACTATGGCTACACCTTC.

This clone was observed a single time. This chain joins TRBV9 and TRBJ1-5; D is unresolved. The V gene's germline CDR1 is SGDLS and CDR2 YYNGEE. V gave up 0 bases and J gave up 2 bases, with 9 bases separating them. This CDR3 has 15 residues. As DNA, the CDR3 is TGTGCCAGCAGCGTAGACCAGAGGGGCAATCAGCCCCAGCATTTT. Encoded protein: CASSVDQRGNQPQHF.

The chain joins TRBV9 to TRBJ1-1, with TRBD1 identical over 9 bases. V trimming: 0 bases; J trimming: 10 bases; junction bases outside the gene matches: 13. The CDR3 is made up of 16 amino acids. The germline V gene has CDR1 SGDLS and CDR2 YYNGEE. CDR3 residues: CASSVEPLGQGIGAFF. The CDR3 bases are TGTGCCAGCAGCGTAGAGCCCCTTGGACAGGGGATTGGAGCTTTCTTT. Combining the CDR3 with reference TRBV9 and TRBJ1-1 gives the whole variable domain DSGVTQTPKHLITATGQRVTLRCSPRSGDLSVYWYQQSLDQGLQFLIQYYNGEERAKGNILERFSAQQFPDLHSELNLSSLELGDSALYFCASSVEPLGQGIGAFFGQGTRLTVV.

This chain uses TRBV29-1 with TRBJ1-1; 11 bases map to TRBD1. This CDR3 contains 12 residues. V lost 6 bases and J lost 5; bases outside the gene matches: 2. From germline, CDR1 is SQVTM and CDR2 ANQGSEA. The CDR3 sequence: CSVDRGLTEAFF. In DNA form, the CDR3 reads TGCAGCGTGGACAGGGGGCTTACTGAAGCTTTCTTT.

The chain combines TRBV2 with TRBJ1-6; 8 nucleotides align to TRBD1. There are 15 residues in the CDR3. Per germline, CDR1 SNHLY and CDR2 FYNNEI. J was trimmed by 10 bases and V by 6 bases; bases with no gene match: 11. The CDR3 DNA follows: TGTGCCAGCAGGCCTGGACAGGGAACGGGATCACCCCTCCACTTT. Translation: CASRPGQGTGSPLHF.

The gene calls are TRBV5-1 and TRBJ1-1, with D possibly TRBD1 on 5 matching bases. Germline loops: CDR1 SGHRS, CDR2 YFSETQ. This CDR3 comprises 16 residues. Trimming cost V 6 bases and J 0 bases, with 18 bases left between them. The CDR3 nucleotides are TGCGCCAGCAAGACGACAGCGAATTCCGTGAACACTGAAGCTTTCTTT. Encoded protein: CASKTTANSVNTEAFF.

This chain connects TRBV10-3 to TRBJ1-6; 8 bases fit TRBD1. The CDR3 has 16 amino acids. Losses at the gene ends were 0 bases for V and 10 bases for J; bases not matched to a gene: 8. Per germline, CDR1 ENHRY and CDR2 SYGVKD. The CDR3 protein is CAISESTGEAGSPLHF. As DNA, the CDR3 is TGTGCCATCAGTGAGTCGACAGGGGAAGCAGGGTCACCCCTCCACTTT.

The CDR3 sequence is CASSPTATGLAGVPEQYF. CDR3 coding DNA: TGTGCCAGCTCACCAACCGCGACTGGACTAGCGGGAGTACCCGAGCAGTACTTC. The chain combines TRBV18 with TRBJ2-7, with 13 bases lining up with TRBD2. Germline loops: CDR1 KGHSH, CDR2 LQKENI. V lost 2 bases and J lost 6; bases outside the gene matches: 13. This CDR3 region has 18 residues.